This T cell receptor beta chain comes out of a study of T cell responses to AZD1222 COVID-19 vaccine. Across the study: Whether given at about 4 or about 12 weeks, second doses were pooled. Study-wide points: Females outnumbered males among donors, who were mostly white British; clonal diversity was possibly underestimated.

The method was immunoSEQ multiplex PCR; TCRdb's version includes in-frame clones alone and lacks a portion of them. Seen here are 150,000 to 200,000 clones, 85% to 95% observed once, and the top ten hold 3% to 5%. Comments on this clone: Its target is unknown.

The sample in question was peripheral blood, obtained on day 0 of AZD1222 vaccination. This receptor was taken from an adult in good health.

In DNA form, the CDR3 reads TGTGCCAGCAGCTTTCCGTCAAGTACTAATGAAAAACTGTTTTTT. Translation: CASSFPSSTNEKLFF. The chain carries TRBV7-9 and TRBJ1-4; the D is unclear. Germline CDR1 reads SEHNR; CDR2 reads FQNEAQ (reference sequence). Trimming stripped 3 bases from V and 2 bases from J, with 10 bases between. The CDR3 sequence is 15 residues long.